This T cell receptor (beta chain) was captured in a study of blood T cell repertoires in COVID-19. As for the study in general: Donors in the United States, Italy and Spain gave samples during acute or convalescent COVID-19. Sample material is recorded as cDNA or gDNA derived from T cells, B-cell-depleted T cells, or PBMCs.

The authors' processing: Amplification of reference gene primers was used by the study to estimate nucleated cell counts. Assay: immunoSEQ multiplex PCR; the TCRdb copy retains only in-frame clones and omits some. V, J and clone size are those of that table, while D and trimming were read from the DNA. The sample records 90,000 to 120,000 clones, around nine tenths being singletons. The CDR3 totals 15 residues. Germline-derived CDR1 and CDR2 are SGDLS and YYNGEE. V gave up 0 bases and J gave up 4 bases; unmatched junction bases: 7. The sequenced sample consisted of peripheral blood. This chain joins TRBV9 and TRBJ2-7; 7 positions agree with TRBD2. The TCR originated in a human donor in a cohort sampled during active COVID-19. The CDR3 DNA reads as TGTGCCAGCAGCGTAGCTCCCCTAGCGGAATACGAGCAGTACTTC. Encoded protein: CASSVAPLAEYEQYF.